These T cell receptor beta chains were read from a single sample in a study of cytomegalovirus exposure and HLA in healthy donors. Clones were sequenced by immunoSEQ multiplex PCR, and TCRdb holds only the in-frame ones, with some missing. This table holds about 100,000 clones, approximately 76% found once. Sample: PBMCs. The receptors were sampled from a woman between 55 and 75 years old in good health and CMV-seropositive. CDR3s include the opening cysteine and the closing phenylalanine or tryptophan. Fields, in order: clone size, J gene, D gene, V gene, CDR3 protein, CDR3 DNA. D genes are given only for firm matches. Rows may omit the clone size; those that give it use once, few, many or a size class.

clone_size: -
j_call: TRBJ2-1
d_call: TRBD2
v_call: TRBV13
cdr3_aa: CASSVGGVNEQFF
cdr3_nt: TGTGCCAGCAGCGTGGGAGGGGTCAATGAGCAGTTCTTC

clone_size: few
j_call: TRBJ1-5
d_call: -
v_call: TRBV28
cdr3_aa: CASSPGIISNQPQHF
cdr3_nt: TGTGCCAGCAGTCCAGGGATCATAAGCAATCAGCCCCAGCATTTT

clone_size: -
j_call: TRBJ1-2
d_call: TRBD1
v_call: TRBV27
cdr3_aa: CASSQQGPYGYTF
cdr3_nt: TGTGCCAGCAGCCAACAGGGGCCATATGGCTACACCTTC

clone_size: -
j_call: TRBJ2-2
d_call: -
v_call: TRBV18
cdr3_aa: CASSPGTSRSTGELFF
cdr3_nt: TGTGCCAGCTCACCGGGCACCTCACGAAGCACCGGGGAGCTGTTTTTT

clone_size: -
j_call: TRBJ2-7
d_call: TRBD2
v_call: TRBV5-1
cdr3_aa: CASSLAGLEVPEQYF
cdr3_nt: TGCGCCAGCAGCTTGGCGGGACTAGAGGTTCCCGAGCAGTACTTC

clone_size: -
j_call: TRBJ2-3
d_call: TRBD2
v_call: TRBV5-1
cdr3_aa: CASSFPTSGRVTDTQYF
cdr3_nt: TGCGCCAGCAGTTTCCCCACTAGCGGGAGGGTGACAGATACGCAGTATTTT

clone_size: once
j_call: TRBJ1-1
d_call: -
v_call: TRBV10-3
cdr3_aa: CAFRGLDTEAFF
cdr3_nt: TGTGCCTTCCGAGGGTTAGACACTGAAGCTTTCTTT

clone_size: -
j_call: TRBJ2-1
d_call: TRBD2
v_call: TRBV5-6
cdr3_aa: CASTGSGRGSYNEQFF
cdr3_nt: TGTGCCAGCACCGGTAGCGGGAGGGGTTCTTACAATGAGCAGTTCTTC

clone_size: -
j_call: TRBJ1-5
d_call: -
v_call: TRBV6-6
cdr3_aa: CASNQRGQPQHF
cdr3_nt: TGTGCCAGCAACCAACGGGGGCAGCCCCAGCATTTT

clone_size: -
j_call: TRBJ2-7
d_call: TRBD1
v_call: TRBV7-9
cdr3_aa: CASSLGVQGNSYEQYF
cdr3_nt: TGTGCCAGCAGCTTAGGGGTACAGGGGAATTCCTACGAGCAGTACTTC

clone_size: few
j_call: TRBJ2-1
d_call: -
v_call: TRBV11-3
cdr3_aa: CASSPSTDEQFF
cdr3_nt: TGTGCCAGCAGCCCCTCAACGGATGAGCAGTTCTTC

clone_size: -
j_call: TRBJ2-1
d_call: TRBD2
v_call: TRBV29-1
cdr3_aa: CSVEDIAGVRVDEQFF
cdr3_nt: TGCAGCGTTGAAGATATAGCGGGAGTTCGGGTTGATGAGCAGTTCTTC

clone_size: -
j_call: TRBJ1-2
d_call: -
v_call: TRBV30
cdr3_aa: CALSGVHYGYTF
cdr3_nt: TGTGCCTTGAGCGGGGTTCACTATGGCTACACCTTC

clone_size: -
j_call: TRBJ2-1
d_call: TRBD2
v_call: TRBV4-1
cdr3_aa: CASSPLGPSGRSTYNEQFF
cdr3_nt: TGCGCCAGCAGCCCCTTGGGGCCTAGCGGGAGGTCTACCTACAATGAGCAGTTCTTC

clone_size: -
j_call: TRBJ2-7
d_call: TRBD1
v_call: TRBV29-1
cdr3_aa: CSVAGTGLYEQYF
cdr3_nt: TGCAGCGTGGCCGGGACAGGGCTCTACGAGCAGTACTTC

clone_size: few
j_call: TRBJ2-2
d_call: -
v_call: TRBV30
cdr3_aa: CAWSWIGATDLTGELFF
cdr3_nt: TGTGCCTGGAGCTGGATTGGGGCGACGGACCTAACCGGGGAGCTGTTTTTT

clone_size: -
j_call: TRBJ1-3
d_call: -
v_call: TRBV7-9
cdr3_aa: CASSSSGETGNTIYF
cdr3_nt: TGTGCCAGCAGCTCGAGCGGGGAGACTGGAAACACCATATATTTT

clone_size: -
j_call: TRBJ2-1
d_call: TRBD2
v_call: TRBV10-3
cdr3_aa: CAISSGLAGWGPEQFF
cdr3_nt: TGTGCCATCAGCTCGGGACTAGCGGGGTGGGGACCGGAGCAGTTCTTC

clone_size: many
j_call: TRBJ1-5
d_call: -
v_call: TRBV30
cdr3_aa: CAWSFLGARNNQPQHF
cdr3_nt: TGTGCCTGGAGTTTCTTGGGGGCTCGGAACAATCAGCCCCAGCATTTT

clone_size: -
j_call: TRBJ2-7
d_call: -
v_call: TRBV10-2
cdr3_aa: CASSYASSYEQYF
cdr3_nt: TGCGCCAGCAGCTACGCGAGCTCCTACGAGCAGTACTTC

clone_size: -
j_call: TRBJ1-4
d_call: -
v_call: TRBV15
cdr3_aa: CATSRDPDGGLNEKLFF
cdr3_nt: TGTGCCACCAGCAGAGATCCCGATGGAGGGCTCAATGAAAAACTGTTTTTT

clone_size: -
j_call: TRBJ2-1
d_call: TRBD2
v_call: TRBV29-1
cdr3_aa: CSVVLAGHNEQFF
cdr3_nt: TGCAGCGTTGTCCTAGCGGGTCACAATGAGCAGTTCTTC

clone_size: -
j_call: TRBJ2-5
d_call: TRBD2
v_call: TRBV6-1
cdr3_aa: CASSEGGLAGPGYF
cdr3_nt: TGTGCCAGCAGTGAAGGGGGACTAGCGGGGCCCGGGTACTTC

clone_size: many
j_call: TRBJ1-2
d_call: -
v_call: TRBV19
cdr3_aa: CASSPRTVYGYTF
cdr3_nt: TGTGCCAGTAGTCCCCGTACAGTCTATGGCTACACCTTC

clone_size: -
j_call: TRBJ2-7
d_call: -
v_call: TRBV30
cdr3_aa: CAWSRGSYEQYF
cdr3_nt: TGTGCCTGGAGTCGAGGGAGCTACGAGCAGTACTTC

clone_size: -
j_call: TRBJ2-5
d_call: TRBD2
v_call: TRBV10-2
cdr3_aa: CASSESTRRDYYRQETQYF
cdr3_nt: TGCGCCAGCAGTGAGTCGACTCGCAGGGACTATTACCGACAAGAGACCCAGTACTTC

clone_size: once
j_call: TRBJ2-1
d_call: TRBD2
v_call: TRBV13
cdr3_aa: CASSFPSGRSNNEQFF
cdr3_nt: TGTGCCAGCAGCTTTCCTAGCGGGAGGTCAAACAATGAGCAGTTCTTC

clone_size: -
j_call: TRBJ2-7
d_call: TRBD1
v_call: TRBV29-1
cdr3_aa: CSVKSGTGAEQYF
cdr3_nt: TGCAGCGTGAAGTCCGGGACAGGGGCCGAGCAGTACTTC

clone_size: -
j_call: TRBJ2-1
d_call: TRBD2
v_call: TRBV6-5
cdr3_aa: CASSSGTSGTYEQFF
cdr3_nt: TGTGCCAGCAGTTCCGGGACTAGCGGGACCTATGAGCAGTTCTTC

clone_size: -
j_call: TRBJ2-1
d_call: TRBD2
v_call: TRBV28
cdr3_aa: CASSFGREQNNEQFF
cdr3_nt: TGTGCCAGCAGTTTCGGGCGGGAGCAGAACAATGAGCAGTTCTTC

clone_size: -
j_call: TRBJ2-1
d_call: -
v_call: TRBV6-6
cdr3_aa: CATYSSRNEQFF
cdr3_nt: TGTGCCACCTACTCCTCCAGGAATGAGCAGTTCTTC

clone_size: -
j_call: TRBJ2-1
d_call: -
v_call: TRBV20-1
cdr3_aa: CSARGLDEQFF
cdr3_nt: TGCAGTGCCCGAGGGCTCGATGAGCAGTTCTTC